These 24 T cell receptor beta chains came from one sample sequenced in a study of response to subunit inactivated influenza vaccine. TCRdb reanalysed the RT-PCR reads using MiXCR and keeps one entry per CDR3 protein. The sample includes about 650,000 distinct CDR3 sequences, less than 20% of them seen just once. The starting material was PBMCs from blood, obtained less than 13 days after vaccination. These receptor sequences come from a man in his forties or fifties who received an inactivated influenza vaccine.

CDR3 loop: CASSSAAAMNTEAFF. The DNA for the CDR3 is TGTGCCAGCAGTTCTGCGGCAGCCATGAACACTGAAGCTTTCTTT. This chain joins TRBV6-2 or TRBV6-3 and TRBJ1-1; D not certain. The V end lost 4 bases, the J end lost 0 bases, and 12 bases lay between the germline ends. This CDR3 region has 15 residues. The V gene's germline CDR1 is MNHEY and CDR2 SVGEGT.

This clonotype was counted between two and nine times. The V gene is TRBV7-2, the J gene TRBJ2-3; 11 bases are a match to TRBD2. The germline gives CDR1 SGHTA, CDR2 FQGNSA. The CDR3 spans 13 residues. For the CDR3, the DNA is TGTGGCGCGACTAGCGGGGTTGAAGATACGCAGTATTTT. It is translated as CGATSGVEDTQYF.

The chain carries TRBV10-3 and TRBJ2-3, with D unresolved. The V end lost 3 bases, the J end lost 5 bases, and 12 bases lay between the germline ends. This CDR3 is built from 14 residues. Germline assignment: CDR1 ENHRY and CDR2 SYGVKD. CDR3 residues: CAISDGDFGDTQYF. In DNA form, the CDR3 reads TGTGCCATCAGTGATGGCGATTTCGGAGATACGCAGTATTTT.

There are a few counts of this clonotype. The chain employs TRBV7-3 and TRBJ2-1; 12 bases agree with TRBD2. V shed 4 bases and J 6 bases; nucleotides not matched to a gene: 4. CDR1 and CDR2 (germline): SGHTA, FQGTGA. There are 15 residues in the CDR3. The CDR3 DNA sequence: TGTGCCAGCAGCTCCGCTAGCGGGAGGGCCAATGAGCAGTTCTTC. Translation gives CASSSASGRANEQFF.

This clonotype was picked up a small number of times. The chain employs TRBV12-3 or TRBV12-4 and TRBJ2-1, with D tentatively TRBD1 (5 bases). V shed 3 bases and J shed 8 bases, with 14 bases lying between them. The CDR3 runs 14 residues. DNA of the CDR3: TGTGCCAGCAGTTTCCTTCCAGGGAAGGATGAGCAGTTCTTC. It translates to CASSFLPGKDEQFF.

This clonotype was counted a few times. The CDR3 nucleotides are TGCGCCAGCAGCCAAGTTGGTCATGGGACGGTGGGGGAGACCCAGTACTTC. As protein: CASSQVGHGTVGETQYF. The chain employs TRBV4-3 and TRBJ2-5, with D possibly called TRBD1 or TRBD2 (5 bases each). V dropped 1 base and J dropped 5 bases, with 20 bases sitting between them. The CDR3 covers 17 residues. From germline, CDR1 is LGHNA and CDR2 YSLEER.

A few counts support this clonotype. The gene calls are TRBV12-3 or TRBV12-4 and TRBJ1-5, with 12 bases lining up with TRBD1. The CDR3 has 15 residues. Losses at the gene ends were 5 bases for V and 6 bases for J; bases not matched to a gene: 5. CDR3 sequence reads: CASSPGTGGPQPQHF. Here the CDR3 DNA reads TGTGCCAGCAGTCCAGGGACAGGGGGCCCTCAGCCCCAGCATTTT.

The chain joins TRBV5-1 to TRBJ1-4; D might be TRBD1 (6 bases). The CDR3 has 13 residues. CDR1 SGHRS and CDR2 YFSETQ come from the germline V gene. The V end lost 3 bases, the J end lost 11 bases, and 14 bases lay between the germline ends. This chain's CDR3 is CASSSTGFGKLFF. CDR3 nucleotide sequence: TGCGCCAGCAGCTCAACAGGGTTCGGGAAACTGTTTTTT.

This sequence joins TRBV28 and TRBJ2-7; either TRBD1 or TRBD2 may fit D (5 bases each). CDR3 size: 12 residues. Trimming pared 6 bases from V and 7 bases from J, leaving 13 bases between. The V gene's germline CDR1 is MDHEN and CDR2 SYDVKM. CDR3 in DNA: TGTGCCAGCAGCGGGACCCCCCCTGAGCAGTACTTC. Its translation is CASSGTPPEQYF.

The chain's CDR3 is CATSGLAAEETQYF. As DNA, the CDR3 is TGTGCCACCAGTGGATTGGCAGCCGAAGAGACCCAGTACTTC. The chain recombines TRBV24-1 with TRBJ2-5, with D uncertain. Germline values: CDR1 KGHDR, CDR2 SFDVKD. Deletions cut 5 bases from V and 3 bases from J, with 12 bases between. The CDR3 has 14 amino acids.

Here the CDR3 reads CSVGPRLTSTDTQYF. The CDR3 nucleotides are TGCAGCGTTGGTCCCAGATTAACTAGCACAGATACGCAGTATTTT. This sequence joins TRBV29-1 and TRBJ2-3; D remains unclear. CDR3 length equals 15 residues. The ends were cut back, 4 bases at V and 0 bases at J, with 14 bases in the middle. Germline CDR1 and CDR2: SQVTM and ANQGSEA.

This clonotype was found a few times. The V call is TRBV6-9, the J call TRBJ2-7; 7 nucleotides agree with TRBD1. The CDR3 contains 12 residues. After removal of 4 bases from V and 6 bases from J, the junction contained 3 bases not matched to a gene. Germline V gives CDR1 MNHGY, CDR2 SVAAGI. The CDR3 sequence: CASSFTGVEQYF. The CDR3 nucleotides read TGTGCCAGCAGTTTCACAGGGGTCGAGCAGTACTTC.

This clonotype has a handful of counts. V and J are TRBV20-1 and TRBJ2-6; D gene unclear. CDR3 size: 13 residues. From germline, CDR1 is DFQATT and CDR2 SNEGSKA (reference sequence). The germline V and J ends were trimmed by 5 bases and 2 bases, with 7 bases remaining between them. CDR3 region: CSAAGAGANVLTF. CDR3 nucleotide sequence: TGCAGTGCTGCAGGTGCTGGGGCCAACGTCCTGACTTTC.

The table lists this clonotype with a few counts. The chain uses TRBV3-1 and TRBJ2-7; possibly TRBD1 for D (6 bases). The CDR3 contains 11 residues. V dropped 5 bases and J dropped 9 bases, with 11 bases sitting between them. CDR1 and CDR2 from the germline V gene are LGHDT and YNNKEL (reference sequence). The CDR3 nucleotides are TGTGCCAGCAGCGCCCGGACAGTGCAGTACTTC. Translation gives CASSARTVQYF.

The chain couples TRBV15 to TRBJ2-7, with a tentative D call TRBD2 (5 bases). V was trimmed by 3 bases and J by 3 bases, leaving 15 bases between them. CDR3 length: 15 residues. Germline CDR1 is LNHNV and CDR2 is YYDKDF (reference sequence). DNA of the CDR3: TGTGCCACCAGCAGTGGACCAGGAGGCGGCTACGAGCAGTACTTC. Translating it yields CATSSGPGGGYEQYF.

This clonotype was seen repeatedly, ten times or more. CDR3 amino acids: CASSDRGLYNEQFF. The DNA of the CDR3 is TGCGCCAGCAGCGACAGGGGGCTCTACAATGAGCAGTTCTTC. The chain uses TRBV4-3 and TRBJ2-1; 10 positions agree with TRBD1. This CDR3 is built from 14 residues. The J segment lost 3 bases and the V segment lost 5 bases, leaving 1 base of the junction unmatched. The germline gives CDR1 LGHNA, CDR2 YSLEER.

This clonotype was counted between two and nine times. The V gene is TRBV7-9, the J gene TRBJ2-3; D remains unclear. The CDR3 has 13 amino acids. The V end lost 5 bases, the J end lost 5 bases, and 11 bases lay between the germline ends. CDR1 is SEHNR, CDR2 FQNEAQ, per germline (reference sequence). CDR3 protein: CASSPSRGDTQYF. CDR3 nucleotide sequence: TGTGCCAGCAGCCCCTCCCGTGGAGATACGCAGTATTTT. Variable domain in full (rest from reference TRBV7-9 and TRBJ2-3): DTGVSQNPRHKITKRGQNVTFRCDPISEHNRLYWYRQTLGQGPEFLTYFQNEAQLEKSRLLSDRFSAERPKGSFSTLEIQRTEQGDSAMYLCASSPSRGDTQYFGPGTRLTVL.

This clonotype appeared a few times. J is TRBJ2-7 and V is TRBV6-2 or TRBV6-3; a weak D match, TRBD2 (5 bases). V was pared by 4 bases and J by 4 bases, with 17 bases between. CDR1 and CDR2 (germline): MNHEY, SVGEGT. This CDR3 has 15 residues. The CDR3 spells CASSSTIQRRYEQYF. The CDR3 DNA reads as TGTGCCAGCAGTTCTACAATACAGCGGAGATACGAGCAGTACTTC.

This chain joins TRBV23-1 and TRBJ1-5; 7 bases agree with TRBD1. TRBV23-1 falls under the ORF class, with uncertain function. V lost 2 bases and J lost 6; bases outside the gene matches: 7. The CDR3 contains 15 residues. For the CDR3, the DNA is TGCGCCAGCAGTCAACGACAGGGTAGGGCTCAGCCCCAGCATTTT. Amino acids: CASSQRQGRAQPQHF.

The V gene is TRBV27, the J gene TRBJ2-1, with 15 bases lining up with TRBD2. This CDR3 is built from 18 residues. With 6 bases clipped from V and 0 bases from J, the junction kept 6 bases outside the gene matches. The germline V gene has CDR1 MNHEY and CDR2 SMNVEV (reference sequence). CDR3 amino acids: CASSWTSGGVSSYNEQFF. The CDR3 region has the DNA TGTGCCAGCAGCTGGACTAGCGGGGGGGTCAGCTCCTACAATGAGCAGTTCTTC.

This clonotype turned up a few times. The gene calls are TRBV20-1 and TRBJ1-6, with a possible D match to TRBD1 (5 bases). V was shortened by 1 base and J by 12 bases, with 13 bases between the two germline ends. Germline V lookup: CDR1 DFQATT, CDR2 SNEGSKA (reference sequence). CDR3 length: 13 residues. The CDR3 is CSARAQGGGPLHF. CDR3 nucleotide sequence: TGCAGTGCTAGAGCGCAGGGTGGAGGACCCCTCCACTTT.

This clonotype was detected a few times. The chain carries TRBV5-5 and TRBJ2-7, with D perhaps matching TRBD1 (6 bases). The CDR3 consists of 14 residues. The V gene lost 3 bases and the J gene lost 6 bases, with 16 bases spanning the gap. Germline CDR1 reads SGHKS; CDR2 reads YYEKEE (reference sequence). CDR3 nucleotides: TGTGCCAGCAGCTCTCCGGACAGATCAGGCGAGCAGTACTTC. Translated, it gives CASSSPDRSGEQYF.

In its sample, this clonotype was seen a few times. The rearrangement joins TRBV20-1 to TRBJ2-7, with D possibly TRBD1 on 6 matching bases. Germline V gene data show CDR1 as DFQATT and CDR2 as SNEGSKA (reference sequence). The CDR3 runs 14 residues. Trimming took 4 bases from V and 0 from J, leaving 13 bases between them. CDR3 amino acids: CSATQQGSSYEQYF. The CDR3 DNA reads TGCAGTGCTACGCAGCAGGGGTCCTCCTACGAGCAGTACTTC.

The rearrangement links TRBV28 to TRBJ2-3; 12 bases line up with TRBD2. With 2 bases clipped from V and 14 bases from J, the junction kept 8 bases outside the gene matches. The germline V gene has CDR1 MDHEN and CDR2 SYDVKM. The CDR3 covers 14 residues. This CDR3 reads CASSLVTSGSFRYF. In DNA, the CDR3 is TGTGCCAGCAGTTTAGTGACTAGCGGGAGTTTCAGGTATTTT. The full variable domain, in which reference TRBV28 and TRBJ2-3 provide the parts outside the CDR3, is DVKVTQSSRYLVKRTGEKVFLECVQDMDHENMFWYRQDPGLGLRLIYFSYDVKMKEKGDIPEGYSVSREKKERFSLILESASTNQTSMYLCASSLVTSGSFRYFGPGTRLTVL.